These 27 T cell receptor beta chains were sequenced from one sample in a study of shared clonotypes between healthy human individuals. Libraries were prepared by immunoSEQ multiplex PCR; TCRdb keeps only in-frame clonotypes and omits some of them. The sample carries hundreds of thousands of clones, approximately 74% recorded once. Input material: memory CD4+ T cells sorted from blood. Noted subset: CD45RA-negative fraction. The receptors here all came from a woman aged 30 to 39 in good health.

CDR3: CASTARTNTGELFF. In DNA form, the CDR3 reads TGTGCCAGCACGGCTAGAACCAACACCGGGGAGCTGTTTTTT. The rearrangement uses TRBV25-1 and TRBJ2-2; D gene ambiguous. Between the trimmed V and J ends, which lost 7 bases and 2 bases, there was a span of 11 bases. The CDR3 runs 14 residues. CDR1 MGHDK and CDR2 SYGVNS come from the germline V gene.

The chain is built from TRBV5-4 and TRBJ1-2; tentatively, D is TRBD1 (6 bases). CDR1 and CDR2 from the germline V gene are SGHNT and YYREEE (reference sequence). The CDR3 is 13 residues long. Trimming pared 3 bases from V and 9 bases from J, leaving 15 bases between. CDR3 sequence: CASSWSQGASYTF. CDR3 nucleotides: TGTGCCAGCAGCTGGTCACAGGGCGCGAGCTACACCTTC.

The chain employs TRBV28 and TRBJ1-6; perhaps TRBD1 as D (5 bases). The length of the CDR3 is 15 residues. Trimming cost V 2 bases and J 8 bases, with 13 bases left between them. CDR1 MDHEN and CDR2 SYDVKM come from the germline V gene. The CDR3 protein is CASSLVVRVDSPLHF. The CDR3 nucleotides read TGTGCCAGCAGTTTAGTGGTCAGGGTGGATTCACCCCTCCACTTT.

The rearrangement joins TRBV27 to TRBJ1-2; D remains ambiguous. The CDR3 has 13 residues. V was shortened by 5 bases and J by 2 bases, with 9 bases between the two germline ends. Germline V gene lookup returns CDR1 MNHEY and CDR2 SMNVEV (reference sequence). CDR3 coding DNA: TGTGCCAGCAGTAACTACACCAACTATGGCTACACCTTC. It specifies CASSNYTNYGYTF.

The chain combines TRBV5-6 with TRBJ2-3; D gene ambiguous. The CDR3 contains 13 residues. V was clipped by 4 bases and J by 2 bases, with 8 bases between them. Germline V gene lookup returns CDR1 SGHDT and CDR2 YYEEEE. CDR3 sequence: CASSPLDTDTQYF. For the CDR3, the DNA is TGTGCCAGCAGCCCCCTAGACACAGATACGCAGTATTTT.

The CDR3 reads CASSYRWHEQYF. CDR3 in DNA: TGTGCCAGCTCCTACCGTTGGCACGAGCAGTACTTC. This chain links TRBV7-2 with TRBJ2-7; D remains unclear. Germline-derived CDR1 and CDR2 are SGHTA and FQGNSA. CDR3 length: 12 amino acids. Trimming removed 8 bases from V and 5 bases from J, with 13 bases in between.

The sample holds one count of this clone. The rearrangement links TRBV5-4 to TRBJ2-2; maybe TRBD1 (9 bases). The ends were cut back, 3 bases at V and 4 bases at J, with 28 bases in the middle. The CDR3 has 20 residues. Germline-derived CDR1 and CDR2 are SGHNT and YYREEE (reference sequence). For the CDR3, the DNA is TGTGCCAGCAGCTCAGCACCGGGACAGGGATCAGCGGGAGTCACCGGGGAGCTGTTTTTT. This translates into CASSSAPGQGSAGVTGELFF.

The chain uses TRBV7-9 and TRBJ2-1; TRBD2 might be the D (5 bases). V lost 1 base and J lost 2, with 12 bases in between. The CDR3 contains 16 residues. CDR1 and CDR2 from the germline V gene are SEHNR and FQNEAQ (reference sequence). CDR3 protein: CASSLGGGGPYNEQFF. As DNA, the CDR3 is TGTGCCAGCAGCTTAGGAGGTGGCGGGCCCTACAATGAGCAGTTCTTC.

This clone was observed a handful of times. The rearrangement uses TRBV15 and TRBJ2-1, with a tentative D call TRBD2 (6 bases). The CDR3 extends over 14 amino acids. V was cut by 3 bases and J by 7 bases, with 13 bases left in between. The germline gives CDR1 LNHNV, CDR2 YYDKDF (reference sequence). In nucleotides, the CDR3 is TGTGCCACCAGCAGGCGGGATAGTGGGAATGAGCAGTTCTTC. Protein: CATSRRDSGNEQFF.

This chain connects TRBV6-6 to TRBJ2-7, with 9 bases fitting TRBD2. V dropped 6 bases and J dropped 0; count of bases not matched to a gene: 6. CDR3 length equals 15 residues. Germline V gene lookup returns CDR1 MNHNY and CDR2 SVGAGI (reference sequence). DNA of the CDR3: TGTGCCAGCAGAATGCGACTAGCGGACTCCTACGAGCAGTACTTC. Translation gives CASRMRLADSYEQYF.

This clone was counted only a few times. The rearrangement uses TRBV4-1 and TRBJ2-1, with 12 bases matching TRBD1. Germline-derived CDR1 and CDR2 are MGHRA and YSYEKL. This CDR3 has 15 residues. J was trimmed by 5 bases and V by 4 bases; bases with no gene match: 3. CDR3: CASSLGQGADNEQFF. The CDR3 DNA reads TGCGCCAGCAGCCTGGGACAGGGGGCCGACAATGAGCAGTTCTTC.

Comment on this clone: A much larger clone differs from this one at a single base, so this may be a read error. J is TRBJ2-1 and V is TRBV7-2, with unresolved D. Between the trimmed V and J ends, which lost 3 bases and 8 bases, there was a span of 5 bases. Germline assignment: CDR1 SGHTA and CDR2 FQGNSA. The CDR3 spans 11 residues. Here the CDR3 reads CASSFYDEQFF. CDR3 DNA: TGTGCCAGCAGCTTTTACGATGAGCAGTTCTTC.

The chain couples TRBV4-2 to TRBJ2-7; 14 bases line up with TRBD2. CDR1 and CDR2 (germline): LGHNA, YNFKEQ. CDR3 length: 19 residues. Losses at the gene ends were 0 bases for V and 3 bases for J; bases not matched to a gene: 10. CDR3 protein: CASSQDPGLAGGQFYEQYF. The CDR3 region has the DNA TGTGCCAGCAGCCAAGATCCCGGACTAGCGGGAGGTCAGTTCTACGAGCAGTACTTC.

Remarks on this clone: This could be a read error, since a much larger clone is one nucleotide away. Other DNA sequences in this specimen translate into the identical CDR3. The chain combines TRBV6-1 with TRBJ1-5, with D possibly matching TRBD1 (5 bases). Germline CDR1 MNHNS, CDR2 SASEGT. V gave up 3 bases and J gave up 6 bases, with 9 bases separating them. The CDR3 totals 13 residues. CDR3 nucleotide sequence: TGTGCCAGCAGTGAGCAGGGACTTCAGCCCCAGCATTTT. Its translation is CASSEQGLQPQHF.

The CDR3 bases are TGTGCCAGCAGCCAAGCGGGAGGGAGCTACGAGCAGTACTTC. Amino acid sequence: CASSQAGGSYEQYF. The chain combines TRBV5-4 with TRBJ2-7; 10 bases fit TRBD2. Germline V CDR1 and CDR2: SGHNT, YYREEE (reference sequence). The CDR3 spans 14 residues. V shed 4 bases and J 3 bases; nucleotides not matched to a gene: 4.

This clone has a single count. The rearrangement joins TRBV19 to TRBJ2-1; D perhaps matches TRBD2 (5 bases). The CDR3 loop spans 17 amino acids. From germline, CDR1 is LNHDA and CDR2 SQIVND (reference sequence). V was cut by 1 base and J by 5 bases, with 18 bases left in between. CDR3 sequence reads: CASSIVRRGRGDNEQFF. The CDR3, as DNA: TGTGCCAGTAGTATAGTACGTCGAGGGAGAGGCGACAATGAGCAGTTCTTC.

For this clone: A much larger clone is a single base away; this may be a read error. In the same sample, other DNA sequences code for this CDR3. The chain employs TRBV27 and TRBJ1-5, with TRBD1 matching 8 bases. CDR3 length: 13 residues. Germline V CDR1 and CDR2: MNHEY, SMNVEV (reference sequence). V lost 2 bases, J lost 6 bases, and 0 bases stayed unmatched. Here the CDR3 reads CASSLQGAQPQHF. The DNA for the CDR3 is TGTGCCAGCAGTTTACAGGGGGCTCAGCCCCAGCATTTT.

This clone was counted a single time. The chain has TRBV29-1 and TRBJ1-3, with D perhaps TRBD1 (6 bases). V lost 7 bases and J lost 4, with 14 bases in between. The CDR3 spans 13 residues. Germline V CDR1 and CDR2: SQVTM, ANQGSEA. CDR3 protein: CSAPDRSGNTIYF. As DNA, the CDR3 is TGCAGCGCACCAGACAGGTCCGGAAACACCATATATTTT.

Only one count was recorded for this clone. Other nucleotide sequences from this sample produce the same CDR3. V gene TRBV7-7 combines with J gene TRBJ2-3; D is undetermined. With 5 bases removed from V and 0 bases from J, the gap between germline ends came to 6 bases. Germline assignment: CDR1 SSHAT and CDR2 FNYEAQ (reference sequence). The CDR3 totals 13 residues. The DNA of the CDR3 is TGTGCCAGCAGCCTCGATAGCACAGATACGCAGTATTTT. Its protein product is CASSLDSTDTQYF.

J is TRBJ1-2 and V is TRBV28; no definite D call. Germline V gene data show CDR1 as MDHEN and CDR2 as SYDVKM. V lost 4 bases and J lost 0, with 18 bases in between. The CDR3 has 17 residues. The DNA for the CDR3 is TGTGCCAGCAGTTCGCCGTCAGACTGGAGAGCTAACTATGGCTACACCTTC. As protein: CASSSPSDWRANYGYTF.

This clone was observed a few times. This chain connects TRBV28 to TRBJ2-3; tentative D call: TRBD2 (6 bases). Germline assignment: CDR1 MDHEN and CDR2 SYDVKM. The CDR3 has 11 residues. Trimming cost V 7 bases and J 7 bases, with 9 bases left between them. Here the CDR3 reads CASTREYTQYF. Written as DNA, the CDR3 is TGTGCCAGCACCCGGGAGTATACGCAGTATTTT.

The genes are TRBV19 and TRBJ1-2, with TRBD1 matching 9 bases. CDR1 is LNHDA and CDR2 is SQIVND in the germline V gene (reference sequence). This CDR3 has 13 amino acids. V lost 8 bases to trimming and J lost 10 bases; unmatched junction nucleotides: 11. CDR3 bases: TGTGCCAGTGGGACAGGGCATAGTGGGGACTACACCTTC. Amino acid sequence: CASGTGHSGDYTF.

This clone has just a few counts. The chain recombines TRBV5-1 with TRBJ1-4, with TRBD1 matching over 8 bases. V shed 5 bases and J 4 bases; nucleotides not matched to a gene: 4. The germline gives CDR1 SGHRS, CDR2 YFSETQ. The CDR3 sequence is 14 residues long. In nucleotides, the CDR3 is TGCGCCAGCAGTCCAGGGGGCGTTAATGAAAAACTGTTTTTT. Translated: CASSPGGVNEKLFF.

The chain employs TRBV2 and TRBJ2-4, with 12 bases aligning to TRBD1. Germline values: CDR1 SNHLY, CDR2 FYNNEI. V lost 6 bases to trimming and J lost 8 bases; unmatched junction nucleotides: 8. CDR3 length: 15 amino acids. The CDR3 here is CASSGTGGRNDIQYF. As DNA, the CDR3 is TGTGCCAGCAGCGGGACAGGGGGCCGAAACGACATTCAGTACTTC.

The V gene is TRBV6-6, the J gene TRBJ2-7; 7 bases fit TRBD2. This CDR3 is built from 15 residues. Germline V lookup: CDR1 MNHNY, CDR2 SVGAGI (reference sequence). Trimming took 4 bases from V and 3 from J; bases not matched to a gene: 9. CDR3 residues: CASSSSSGLHYEQYF. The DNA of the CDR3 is TGTGCCAGCAGTTCTTCTAGCGGCCTTCACTACGAGCAGTACTTC.

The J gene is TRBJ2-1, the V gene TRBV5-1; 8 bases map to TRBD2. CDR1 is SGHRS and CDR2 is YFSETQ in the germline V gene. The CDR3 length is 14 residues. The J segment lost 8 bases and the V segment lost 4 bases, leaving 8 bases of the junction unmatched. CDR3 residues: CASSKGLEGYEQFF. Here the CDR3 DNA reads TGCGCCAGCAGCAAGGGACTAGAGGGCTATGAGCAGTTCTTC. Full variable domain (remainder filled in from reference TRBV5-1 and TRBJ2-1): KAGVTQTPRYLIKTRGQQVTLSCSPISGHRSVSWYQQTPGQGLQFLFEYFSETQRNKGNFPGRFSGRQFSNSRSEMNVSTLELGDSALYLCASSKGLEGYEQFFGPGTRLTVL.

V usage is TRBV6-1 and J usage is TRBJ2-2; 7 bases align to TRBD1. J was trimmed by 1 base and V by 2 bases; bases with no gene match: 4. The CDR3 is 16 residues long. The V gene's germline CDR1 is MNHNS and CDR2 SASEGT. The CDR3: CASSELGQENTGELFF. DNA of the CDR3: TGTGCCAGCAGTGAATTAGGACAGGAGAACACCGGGGAGCTGTTTTTT.